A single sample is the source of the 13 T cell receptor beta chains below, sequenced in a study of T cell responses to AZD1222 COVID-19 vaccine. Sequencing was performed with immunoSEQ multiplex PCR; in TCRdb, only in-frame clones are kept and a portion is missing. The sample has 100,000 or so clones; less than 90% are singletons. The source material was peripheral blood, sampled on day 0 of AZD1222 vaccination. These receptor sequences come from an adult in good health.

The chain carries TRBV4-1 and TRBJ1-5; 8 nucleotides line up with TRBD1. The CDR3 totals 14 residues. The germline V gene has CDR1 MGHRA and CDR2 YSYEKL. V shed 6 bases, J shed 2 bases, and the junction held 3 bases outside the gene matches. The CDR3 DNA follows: TGCGCCAGCAGTTTGACAGGGGGCAATCAGCCCCAGCATTTT. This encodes CASSLTGGNQPQHF.

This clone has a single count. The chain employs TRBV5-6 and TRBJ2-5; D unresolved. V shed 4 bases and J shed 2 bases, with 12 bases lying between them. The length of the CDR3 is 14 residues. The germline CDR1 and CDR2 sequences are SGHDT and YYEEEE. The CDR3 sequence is CASSPERQQETQYF. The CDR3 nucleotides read TGTGCCAGCAGCCCGGAGAGGCAACAAGAGACCCAGTACTTC. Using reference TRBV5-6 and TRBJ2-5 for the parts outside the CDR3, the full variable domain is DAGVTQSPTHLIKTRGQQVTLRCSPKSGHDTVSWYQQALGQGPQFIFQYYEEEERQRGNFPDRFSGHQFPNYSSELNVNALLLGDSALYLCASSPERQQETQYFGPGTRLLVL.

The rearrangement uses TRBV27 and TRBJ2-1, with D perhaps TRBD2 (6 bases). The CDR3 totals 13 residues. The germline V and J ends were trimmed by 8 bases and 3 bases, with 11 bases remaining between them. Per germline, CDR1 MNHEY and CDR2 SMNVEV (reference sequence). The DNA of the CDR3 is TGTGCCAGCGGGGGGTATGGCTACAATGAGCAGTTCTTC. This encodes CASGGYGYNEQFF.

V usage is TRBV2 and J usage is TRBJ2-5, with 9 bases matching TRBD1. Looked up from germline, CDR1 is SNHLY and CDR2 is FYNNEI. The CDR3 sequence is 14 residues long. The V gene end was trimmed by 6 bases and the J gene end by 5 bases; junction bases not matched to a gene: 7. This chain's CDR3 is CASRETGGRETQYF. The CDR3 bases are TGTGCCAGCAGGGAAACAGGGGGCCGGGAGACCCAGTACTTC.

DNA for the CDR3: TGTGCCAGCAGCCCCACTGGACTAGCGGGTTACAATGAGCAGTTCTTC. It specifies CASSPTGLAGYNEQFF. The rearrangement joins TRBV7-9 to TRBJ2-1, with TRBD2 matching over 11 bases. CDR1 and CDR2 (germline): SEHNR, FQNEAQ (reference sequence). V dropped 5 bases and J dropped 4; count of bases not matched to a gene: 7. This CDR3 is built from 16 residues.

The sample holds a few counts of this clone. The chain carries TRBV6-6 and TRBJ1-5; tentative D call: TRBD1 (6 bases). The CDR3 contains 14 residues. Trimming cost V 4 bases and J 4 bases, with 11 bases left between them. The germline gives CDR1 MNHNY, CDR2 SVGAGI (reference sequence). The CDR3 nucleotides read TGTGCCAGCAGTTTAGAACAGGGTAATCAGCCCCAGCATTTT. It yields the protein CASSLEQGNQPQHF.

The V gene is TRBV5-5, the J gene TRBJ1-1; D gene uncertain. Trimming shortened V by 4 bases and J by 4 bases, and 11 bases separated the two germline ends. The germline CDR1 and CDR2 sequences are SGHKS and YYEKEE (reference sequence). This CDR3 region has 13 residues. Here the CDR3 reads CASSTHQSTEAFF. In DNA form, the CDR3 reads TGTGCCAGCAGCACACACCAGAGCACTGAAGCTTTCTTT. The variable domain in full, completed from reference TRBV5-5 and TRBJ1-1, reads DAGVTQSPTHLIKTRGQQVTLRCSPISGHKSVSWYQQVLGQGPQFIFQYYEKEERGRGNFPDRFSARQFPNYSSELNVNALLLGDSALYLCASSTHQSTEAFFGQGTRLTVV.

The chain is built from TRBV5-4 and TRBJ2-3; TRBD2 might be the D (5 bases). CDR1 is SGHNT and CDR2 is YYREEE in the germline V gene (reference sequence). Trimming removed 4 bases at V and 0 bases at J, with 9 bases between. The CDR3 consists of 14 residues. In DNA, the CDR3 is TGTGCCAGCAGCCGGGATTCTAGCACAGATACGCAGTATTTT. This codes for CASSRDSSTDTQYF.

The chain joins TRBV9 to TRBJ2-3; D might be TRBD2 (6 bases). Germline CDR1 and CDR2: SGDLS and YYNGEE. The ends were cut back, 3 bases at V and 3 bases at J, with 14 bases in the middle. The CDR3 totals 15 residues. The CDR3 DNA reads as TGTGCCAGCAGCGGTCGTAGGGGAGGAACAGATACGCAGTATTTT. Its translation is CASSGRRGGTDTQYF. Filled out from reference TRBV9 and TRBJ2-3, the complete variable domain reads DSGVTQTPKHLITATGQRVTLRCSPRSGDLSVYWYQQSLDQGLQFLIQYYNGEERAKGNILERFSAQQFPDLHSELNLSSLELGDSALYFCASSGRRGGTDTQYFGPGTRLTVL.

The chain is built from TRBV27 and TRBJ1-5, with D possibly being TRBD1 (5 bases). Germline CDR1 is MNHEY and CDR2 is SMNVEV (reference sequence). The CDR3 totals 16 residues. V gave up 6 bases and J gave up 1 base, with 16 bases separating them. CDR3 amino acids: CASRPGGRGSNQPQHF. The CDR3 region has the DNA TGTGCCAGCAGACCTGGCGGGAGGGGCAGCAATCAGCCCCAGCATTTT.

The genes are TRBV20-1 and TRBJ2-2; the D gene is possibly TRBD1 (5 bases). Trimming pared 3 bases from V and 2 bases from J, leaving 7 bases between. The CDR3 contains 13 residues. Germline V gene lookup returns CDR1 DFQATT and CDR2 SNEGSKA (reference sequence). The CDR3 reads CSASRGNTGELFF. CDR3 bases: TGCAGTGCTAGTAGGGGAAACACCGGGGAGCTGTTTTTT.

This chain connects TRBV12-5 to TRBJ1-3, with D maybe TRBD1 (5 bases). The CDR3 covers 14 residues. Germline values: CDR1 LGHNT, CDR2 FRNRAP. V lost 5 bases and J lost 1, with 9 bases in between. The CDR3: CASGGGGSGNTIYF. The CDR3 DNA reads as TGTGCTAGTGGTGGGGGGGGTTCTGGAAACACCATATATTTT.

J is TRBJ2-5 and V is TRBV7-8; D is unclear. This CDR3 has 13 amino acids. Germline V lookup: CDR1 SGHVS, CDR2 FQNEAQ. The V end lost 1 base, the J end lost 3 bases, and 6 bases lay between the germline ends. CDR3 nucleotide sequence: TGTGCCAGCAGCTTAGTCCGAAAAGAGACCCAGTACTTC. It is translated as CASSLVRKETQYF.